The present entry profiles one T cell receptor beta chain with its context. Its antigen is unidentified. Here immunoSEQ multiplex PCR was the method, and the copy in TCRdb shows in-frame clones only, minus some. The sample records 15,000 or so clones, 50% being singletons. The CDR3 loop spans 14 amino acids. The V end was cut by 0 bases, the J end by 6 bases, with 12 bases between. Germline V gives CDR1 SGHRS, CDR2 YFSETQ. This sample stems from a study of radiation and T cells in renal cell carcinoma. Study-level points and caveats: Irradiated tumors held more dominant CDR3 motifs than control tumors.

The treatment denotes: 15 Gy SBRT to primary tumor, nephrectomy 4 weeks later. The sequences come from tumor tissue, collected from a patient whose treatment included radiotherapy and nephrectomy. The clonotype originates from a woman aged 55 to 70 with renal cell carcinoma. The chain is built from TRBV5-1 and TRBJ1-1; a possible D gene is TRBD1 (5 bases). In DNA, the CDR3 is TGCGCCAGCAGCTTGGGCGGGGGGAGCTCTGAAGCTTTCTTT. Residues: CASSLGGGSSEAFF.